These 12 T cell receptor beta chains originate from one sample sequenced in a study of shared clonotypes between healthy human individuals. Profiled with immunoSEQ multiplex PCR; TCRdb holds only in-frame clones, not every one. The table has some 1,100,000 clones, 78% seen once. Specimen: memory CD4+ T cells from PBMCs. The subset here: CD45RA-negative fraction. Source of these receptors: a man between 18 and 29 years old in good health. Some clones in this sample may be carry-over from other donors' samples.

The chain joins TRBV6-1 to TRBJ1-4; perhaps TRBD1 as D (5 bases). CDR1 MNHNS and CDR2 SASEGT come from the germline V gene. This CDR3 spans 16 amino acids. V lost 4 bases and J lost 4, with 16 bases in between. CDR3 sequence: CASSAGTRGINEKLFF. CDR3 DNA sequence: TGTGCCAGCAGTGCCGGGACGAGAGGGATTAATGAAAAACTGTTTTTT.

This chain connects TRBV9 to TRBJ2-2, with D possibly TRBD2 on 6 matching bases. With 0 bases removed from V and 5 bases from J, the gap between germline ends came to 14 bases. The CDR3 extends over 16 amino acids. The germline V gene has CDR1 SGDLS and CDR2 YYNGEE. Here the CDR3 DNA reads TGTGCCAGCAGCGTAGCTGGGCGGGGCGGGACCGGGGAGCTGTTTTTT. Translation: CASSVAGRGGTGELFF. Full variable domain (rest looked up from reference TRBV9 and TRBJ2-2): DSGVTQTPKHLITATGQRVTLRCSPRSGDLSVYWYQQSLDQGLQFLIQYYNGEERAKGNILERFSAQQFPDLHSELNLSSLELGDSALYFCASSVAGRGGTGELFFGEGSRLTVL.

This chain links TRBV18 with TRBJ2-1; TRBD1 matches at 7 bases. The CDR3 length is 12 residues. Germline loops: CDR1 KGHSH, CDR2 LQKENI. V was pared by 1 base and J by 10 bases, with 1 base of the junction left unmatched. CDR3 sequence: CASSPQDREQFF. The CDR3 bases are TGTGCCAGCTCACCACAGGACAGGGAGCAGTTCTTC.

The J gene is TRBJ2-1, the V gene TRBV5-1; D possibly matches TRBD1 or TRBD2 (5 bases each). Trimming removed 4 bases at V and 1 base at J, with 15 bases between. The CDR3 has 16 amino acids. Germline CDR1 is SGHRS and CDR2 is YFSETQ. For the CDR3, the DNA is TGCGCCAGCAGCAGGGCCGGGACCGAGTCCTACAATGAGCAGTTCTTC. Protein sequence: CASSRAGTESYNEQFF.

The J gene is TRBJ2-3, the V gene TRBV10-3; D ambiguous. Germline loops: CDR1 ENHRY, CDR2 SYGVKD. The V end lost 2 bases, the J end lost 4 bases, and 7 bases lay between the germline ends. This CDR3 contains 13 residues. The CDR3 coding sequence is TGTGCCATCAGTGAGAAAATGGCAGATACGCAGTATTTT. Its protein is CAISEKMADTQYF.

This rearrangement joins TRBV5-1 to TRBJ2-2, with 7 nucleotides matching TRBD1. V trimming: 5 bases; J trimming: 7 bases; junction bases outside the gene matches: 11. This CDR3 is built from 15 residues. Germline lookup yields CDR1 SGHRS and CDR2 YFSETQ. CDR3 residues: CASRFTTRDSGELFF. CDR3 DNA: TGCGCCAGCAGATTCACGACAAGGGACAGCGGGGAGCTGTTTTTT.

This clone has just a few counts. This chain connects TRBV5-4 to TRBJ1-3; D gene unclear. V was trimmed by 0 bases and J by 4 bases, leaving 11 bases between them. The CDR3 runs 15 residues. The germline CDR1 and CDR2 sequences are SGHNT and YYREEE (reference sequence). The CDR3 DNA reads TGTGCCAGCAGCTTGGGTGGGGTTGCCGGAAACACCATATATTTT. Its translation: CASSLGGVAGNTIYF.

A single count supports this clone. The J gene is TRBJ1-3, the V gene TRBV7-9; unclear D gene. The CDR3 covers 15 residues. The germline gives CDR1 SEHNR, CDR2 FQNEAQ (reference sequence). Between the trimmed V and J ends, which lost 5 bases and 0 bases, there was a span of 11 bases. For the CDR3, the DNA is TGTGCCAGCAGCCGGGCGGGCTACTCTGGAAACACCATATATTTT. Translating gives CASSRAGYSGNTIYF.

The chain has TRBV6-5 and TRBJ2-2; no definite D call. Trimming took off 6 bases at V and 6 bases at J, with 14 bases between the two ends. The CDR3 extends over 14 amino acids. The V gene's germline CDR1 is MNHEY and CDR2 SVGAGI. CDR3 loop: CASSPRPQAGELFF. The CDR3 bases are TGTGCCAGCAGCCCTAGGCCCCAGGCCGGGGAGCTGTTTTTT.

This chain joins TRBV10-3 and TRBJ1-1; no firm D call. Per germline, CDR1 ENHRY and CDR2 SYGVKD. Between the trimmed V and J ends, which lost 2 bases and 0 bases, there was a span of 7 bases. This CDR3 contains 14 residues. The CDR3 sequence: CAISETGMNTEAFF. Here the CDR3 DNA reads TGTGCCATCAGTGAGACGGGGATGAACACTGAAGCTTTCTTT.

The rearrangement joins TRBV6-1 to TRBJ1-1; 7 bases align to TRBD1. Trimming cost V 2 bases and J 8 bases; bases outside gene matches: 5. CDR3 length: 13 amino acids. Germline CDR1 is MNHNS and CDR2 is SASEGT. CDR3 sequence (DNA): TGTGCCAGCAGTGAAAAGGGGGCTTCGGAAGCTTTCTTT. Translated, it gives CASSEKGASEAFF.

The V gene is TRBV7-2, the J gene TRBJ2-1, with D hard to call. The CDR3 sequence is 11 residues long. The germline CDR1 and CDR2 sequences are SGHTA and FQGNSA. The ends were cut back, 5 bases at V and 10 bases at J, with 9 bases in the middle. The CDR3 protein is CASSLAEEQFF. CDR3 in DNA: TGTGCCAGCAGCCTCGCAGAGGAGCAGTTCTTC.